The 28 T cell receptor beta chains listed next were all sequenced from one sample in a study of monozygotic twins with inflammatory bowel disease. TCRdb reprocessed the 5' RACE reads and reports one entry per CDR3 protein, with no DNA. In all, the sample yields approximately 420,000 distinct CDR3 sequences. What was sequenced was blood. These receptors came from a human donor with ulcerative colitis or Crohn's disease, or a healthy co-twin of an affected twin (not recorded which).

The chain recombines TRBV7-2 with TRBJ2-7; TCRdb proposes TRBD1, but this gene call is untestable without DNA. Germline CDR1 reads SGHTA; CDR2 reads FQGNSA. The CDR3 is made up of 14 amino acids. CDR3 amino acids: CASSFGDRASEQYF.

The V gene is TRBV28, the J gene TRBJ2-7; TCRdb designates TRBD1, a call that cannot be tested without DNA. CDR1 is MDHEN and CDR2 is SYDVKM in the germline V gene. This CDR3 has 15 amino acids. CDR3 loop: CASRSQPGQENIQYF.

V is TRBV7-9 and J is TRBJ1-1. This CDR3 region has 12 residues. Germline V CDR1 and CDR2: SEHNR, FQNEAQ (reference sequence). The CDR3 sequence is CASSTPISMAFF.

The chain has TRBV7-6 and TRBJ2-1. Germline V gene data show CDR1 as SGHVS and CDR2 as FNYEAQ. CDR3 length: 13 amino acids. The CDR3 protein is CASSPVGYNEQFF.

This rearrangement joins TRBV5-1 to TRBJ2-7; TCRdb's D call of TRBD2 is untestable without DNA. This CDR3 contains 16 residues. CDR1 and CDR2 from the germline V gene are SGHRS and YFSETQ. CDR3 amino acids: CASSLGTGGLGGEQYF.

The rearrangement links TRBV4-1 to TRBJ2-7; absent DNA, TCRdb's TRBD2 call cannot be checked. The CDR3 loop spans 15 amino acids. CDR1 is MGHRA and CDR2 is YSYEKL in the germline V gene. CDR3: CASSLRIAGPYEQYF.

V usage is TRBV4-3 and J usage is TRBJ1-2. Germline V lookup: CDR1 LGHNA, CDR2 YSLEER. This CDR3 comprises 15 residues. CDR3 sequence reads: CASSQESVLYYGYTF.

J is TRBJ2-1 and V is TRBV7-3; TCRdb's assignment of TRBD1 cannot be checked, as there is no DNA. This CDR3 comprises 12 residues. Germline V gene lookup returns CDR1 SGHTA and CDR2 FQGTGA. CDR3 loop: CASSQTGGEQFF.

This chain connects TRBV11-2 to TRBJ1-5. Germline V lookup: CDR1 SGHAT, CDR2 FQNNGV. This CDR3 spans 14 amino acids. CDR3 region: CASSLGTANQPQHF.

The CDR3: CASSVVAGGVKEQYF. J is TRBJ2-7 and V is TRBV9; there is no DNA to check the TCRdb D call of TRBD2. The CDR3 loop spans 15 amino acids. From germline, CDR1 is SGDLS and CDR2 YYNGEE.

The chain's CDR3 is CSVQGPLGSYNEQFF. The J gene is TRBJ2-1, the V gene TRBV20-1; TCRdb outputs TRBD1, but without DNA this stays unchecked. The germline V gene has CDR1 DFQATT and CDR2 SNEGSKA (reference sequence). The CDR3 runs to 15 residues.

The gene calls are TRBV5-1 and TRBJ2-5; checking the TCRdb D call of TRBD2 is not possible without DNA. CDR1 is SGHRS and CDR2 is YFSETQ in the germline V gene. CDR3 size: 14 residues. This CDR3 is CASSARAGVETQYF.

The rearrangement joins TRBV27 to TRBJ1-6; TCRdb indicates TRBD1, and absent DNA this call remains unverified. There are 16 residues in the CDR3. The germline V gene encodes CDR1 MNHEY and CDR2 SMNVEV (reference sequence). The CDR3 is CASASGWDRDYSPLHF.

V is TRBV12-3 or TRBV12-4 and J is TRBJ1-6. The length of the CDR3 is 14 residues. The CDR3 loop is CASSFGGDNSPLHF.

The J gene is TRBJ1-4, the V gene TRBV7-9. This CDR3 contains 12 residues. Germline CDR1 is SEHNR and CDR2 is FQNEAQ (reference sequence). Here the CDR3 reads CASSPLNEKLFF.

The chain is built from TRBV2 and TRBJ1-1; TCRdb returns TRBD1, unconfirmable since there is no DNA. The length of the CDR3 is 15 residues. CDR1 SNHLY and CDR2 FYNNEI come from the germline V gene. CDR3 amino acids: CASNKGARWNTEAFF.

The chain is built from TRBV7-3 and TRBJ2-5; the D gene TCRdb calls, TRBD2, cannot be checked with no DNA. This CDR3 has 16 amino acids. Germline assignment: CDR1 SGHTA and CDR2 FQGTGA. The CDR3 protein is CASSPGVRDYQETQYF.

The chain couples TRBV20-1 to TRBJ2-7; there is no DNA to check the TCRdb D call of TRBD1. Germline CDR1 DFQATT, CDR2 SNEGSKA (reference sequence). The length of the CDR3 is 13 residues. CDR3 loop: CSARRDAAYEQYF.

The chain joins TRBV20-1 to TRBJ2-7; the TCRdb call, TRBD1, lacks DNA for checking. Germline CDR1 and CDR2: DFQATT and SNEGSKA (reference sequence). The CDR3 runs 13 residues. The CDR3 sequence is CSAARGRPNEQYF.

The gene calls are TRBV11-2 and TRBJ2-7; the TCRdb call, TRBD1, lacks DNA for checking. The germline V gene encodes CDR1 SGHAT and CDR2 FQNNGV. This CDR3 is built from 15 residues. The CDR3 loop reads CASRFSDSEFYEQYF.

CDR3 amino acids: CASSFSGTEQYF. The chain combines TRBV9 with TRBJ2-7; TCRdb reports TRBD1, a call that lacks DNA to check it against. Germline V lookup: CDR1 SGDLS, CDR2 YYNGEE. The CDR3 runs to 12 residues.

The chain employs TRBV12-3 or TRBV12-4 and TRBJ2-3; TCRdb calls TRBD2, which cannot be checked without DNA. The CDR3 extends over 16 amino acids. The CDR3 spells CASSWSASGGTDTQYF.

The chain joins TRBV27 to TRBJ2-7; as DNA is missing, the TRBD1 call by TCRdb cannot be tested. Germline V lookup: CDR1 MNHEY, CDR2 SMNVEV (reference sequence). The CDR3 has 13 residues. The CDR3 sequence is CASRGGVVYEQYF.

This chain connects TRBV20-1 to TRBJ2-1; the TCRdb D gene call, TRBD1, has no DNA to confirm it. Per germline, CDR1 DFQATT and CDR2 SNEGSKA (reference sequence). The CDR3 contains 14 residues. CDR3 in amino acids: CSSEGQGTGNEQFF.

This chain links TRBV19 with TRBJ2-2; the D call of TRBD2 rests on TCRdb alone, since no DNA is present to check it. Germline V CDR1 and CDR2: LNHDA, SQIVND (reference sequence). The CDR3 is 14 residues long. This chain's CDR3 is CASWDGARTGELFF.

The chain's CDR3 is CASSLNGPGLAGGPGSYNEQFF. The rearrangement links TRBV13 to TRBJ2-1; TCRdb gives TRBD2 as the D gene, but with no DNA this cannot be confirmed. Germline CDR1 is PRHDT and CDR2 is FYEKMQ (reference sequence). This CDR3 is built from 22 residues.

This chain links TRBV5-1 with TRBJ2-4. This CDR3 contains 16 residues. Germline V gene data show CDR1 as SGHRS and CDR2 as YFSETQ. The CDR3 reads CASSLGTTSAKNIQYF.

The J gene is TRBJ2-1, the V gene TRBV28; with no DNA, the TCRdb D assignment of TRBD2 cannot be verified. CDR3 length equals 15 residues. Germline CDR1 MDHEN, CDR2 SYDVKM. The CDR3 protein is CASSPRLGTSEEQFF.